This paragraph reports one T cell receptor beta chain. What it binds is unknown. The data originate from a study of naive and memory T cell subsets. Both TRBC1 and TRBC2 were covered by a beta constant-region primer of two equimolar oligonucleotides. Ligation attached a single-stranded oligonucleotide with a 12-nucleotide UMI and the SP2 primer to the cDNA 3' end. TCRdb passed the UMI-ligation and nested PCR reads through MiXCR, listing each CDR3 protein once. Of around 160,000 distinct CDR3 sequences listed, about a sixth are singletons. Study observations and caveats: In naive cells, over 95% of TCR sequences were seen only once. A clonotype means one alpha or beta sequence, not an alpha/beta pair. Activation and differentiation may alter RNA-based TCR counts.

Germline-derived CDR1 and CDR2 are SGHTA and FQGNSA. Germline trimming cut 4 bases from V and 6 bases from J; bases unmatched to any gene: 5. This CDR3 spans 14 amino acids. Sequencing input: naive CD4+ T cells from blood. The receptor's source is a human donor in good health. The rearrangement links TRBV7-2 to TRBJ2-7, with TRBD2 matching over 11 bases. This chain's CDR3 is CASSSSTSGIEQYF. The CDR3 DNA reads TGTGCCAGCAGCTCGTCGACTAGCGGGATCGAGCAGTACTTC.